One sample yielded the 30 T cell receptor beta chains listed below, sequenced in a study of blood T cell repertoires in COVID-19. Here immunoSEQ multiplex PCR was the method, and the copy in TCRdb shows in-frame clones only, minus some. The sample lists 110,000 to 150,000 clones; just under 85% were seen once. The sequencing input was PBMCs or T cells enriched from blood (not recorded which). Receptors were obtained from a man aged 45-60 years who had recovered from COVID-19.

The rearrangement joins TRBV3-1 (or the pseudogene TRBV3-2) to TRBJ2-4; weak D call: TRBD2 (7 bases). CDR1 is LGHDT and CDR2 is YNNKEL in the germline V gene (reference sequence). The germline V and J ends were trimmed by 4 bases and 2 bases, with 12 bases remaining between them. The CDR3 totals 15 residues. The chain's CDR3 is CASSRGGNTKNIQYF. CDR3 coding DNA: TGTGCCAGCAGCCGCGGGGGCAATACCAAAAACATTCAGTACTTC.

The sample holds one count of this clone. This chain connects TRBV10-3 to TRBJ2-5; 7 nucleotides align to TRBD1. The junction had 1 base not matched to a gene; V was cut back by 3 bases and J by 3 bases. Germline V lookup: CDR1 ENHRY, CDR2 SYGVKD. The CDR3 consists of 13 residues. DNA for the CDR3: TGTGCCATCAGTGATCAGGGGGAAGAGACCCAGTACTTC. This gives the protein CAISDQGEETQYF.

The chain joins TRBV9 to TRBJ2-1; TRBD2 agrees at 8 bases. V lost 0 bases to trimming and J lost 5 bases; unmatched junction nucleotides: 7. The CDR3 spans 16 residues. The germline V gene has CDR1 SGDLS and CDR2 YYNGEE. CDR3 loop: CASSVGHGGGNNEQFF. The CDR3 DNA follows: TGTGCCAGCAGCGTAGGGCACGGGGGGGGCAACAATGAGCAGTTCTTC.

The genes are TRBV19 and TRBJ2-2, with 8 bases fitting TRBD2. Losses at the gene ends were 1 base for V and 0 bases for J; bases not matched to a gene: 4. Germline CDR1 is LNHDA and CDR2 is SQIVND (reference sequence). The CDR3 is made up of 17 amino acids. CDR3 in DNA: TGTGCCAGTAGTATAGCGGGGGGGCTCGCGAACACCGGGGAGCTGTTTTTT. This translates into CASSIAGGLANTGELFF.

The CDR3 coding sequence is TGTGCCAGCTCAGAGAGGACTAGCGGATCCTACGAGCAGTACTTC. Protein: CASSERTSGSYEQYF. The genes are TRBV18 and TRBJ2-7; 10 bases align to TRBD2. Germline CDR1 reads KGHSH; CDR2 reads LQKENI. Trimming at V came to 5 bases and at J to 1 base, leaving 5 bases not matched to a gene. The CDR3 covers 15 residues.

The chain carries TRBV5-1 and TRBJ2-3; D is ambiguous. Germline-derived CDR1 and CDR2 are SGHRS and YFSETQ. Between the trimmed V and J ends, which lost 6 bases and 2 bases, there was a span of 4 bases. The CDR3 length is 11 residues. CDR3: CASTNTDTQYF. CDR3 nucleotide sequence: TGCGCCAGCACCAACACAGATACGCAGTATTTT.

CDR3 loop: CASSRARTASYNSPLHF. DNA of the CDR3: TGTGCCAGCAGCCGAGCGCGGACAGCGAGCTATAATTCACCCCTCCACTTT. The genes are TRBV3-1 (or the pseudogene TRBV3-2) and TRBJ1-6, with a weak D call TRBD1 (6 bases). V was trimmed by 4 bases and J by 3 bases, leaving 16 bases between them. Germline CDR1 LGHDT, CDR2 YNNKEL (reference sequence). The CDR3 is 17 residues long.

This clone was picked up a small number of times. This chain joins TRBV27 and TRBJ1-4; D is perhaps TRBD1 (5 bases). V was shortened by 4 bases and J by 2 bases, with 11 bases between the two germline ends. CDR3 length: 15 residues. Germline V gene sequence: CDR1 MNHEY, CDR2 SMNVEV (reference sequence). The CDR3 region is CASSSQGVTNEKLFF. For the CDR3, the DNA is TGTGCCAGCAGTTCGCAAGGGGTTACTAATGAAAAACTGTTTTTT.

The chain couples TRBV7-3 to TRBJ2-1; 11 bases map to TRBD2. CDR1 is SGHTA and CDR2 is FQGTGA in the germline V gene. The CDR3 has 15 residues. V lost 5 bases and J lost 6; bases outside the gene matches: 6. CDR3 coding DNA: TGTGCCAGCAGCCAGGCCGGGACTAGCGGCAATGAGCAGTTCTTC. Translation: CASSQAGTSGNEQFF.

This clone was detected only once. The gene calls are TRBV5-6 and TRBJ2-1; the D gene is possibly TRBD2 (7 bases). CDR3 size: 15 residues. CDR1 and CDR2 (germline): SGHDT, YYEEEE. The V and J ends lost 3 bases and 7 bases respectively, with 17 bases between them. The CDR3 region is CASSSAGAPGNEQFF. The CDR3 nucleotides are TGTGCCAGCAGCTCTGCGGGGGCCCCGGGGAATGAGCAGTTCTTC.

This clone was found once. For the CDR3, the DNA is TGTGCCTGGAGTCGGGGTGGGATACAAGAGACCCAGTACTTC. This encodes CAWSRGGIQETQYF. The V and J genes are TRBV30 and TRBJ2-5; possible D gene TRBD2, 5 bases. CDR1 is GTSNPN and CDR2 is SVGIG in the germline V gene (reference sequence). V was trimmed by 2 bases and J by 2 bases, leaving 12 bases between them. The CDR3 totals 14 residues.

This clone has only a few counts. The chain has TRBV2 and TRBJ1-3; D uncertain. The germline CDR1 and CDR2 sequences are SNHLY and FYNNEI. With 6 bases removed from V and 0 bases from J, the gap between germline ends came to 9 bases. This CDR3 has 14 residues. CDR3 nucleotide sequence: TGTGCCAGCAGGGAGGATTACTCTGGAAACACCATATATTTT. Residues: CASREDYSGNTIYF.

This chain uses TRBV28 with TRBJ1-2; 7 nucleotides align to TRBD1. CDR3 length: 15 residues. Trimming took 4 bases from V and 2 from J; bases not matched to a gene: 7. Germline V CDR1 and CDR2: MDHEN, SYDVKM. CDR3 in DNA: TGTGCCAGCAGTTCAGCACAGGGGTCCAACTATGGCTACACCTTC. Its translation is CASSSAQGSNYGYTF.

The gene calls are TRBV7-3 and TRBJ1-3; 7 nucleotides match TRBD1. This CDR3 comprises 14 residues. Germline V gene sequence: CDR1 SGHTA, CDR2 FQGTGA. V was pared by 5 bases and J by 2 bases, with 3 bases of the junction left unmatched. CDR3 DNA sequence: TGTGCCAGCAGCACGGGACAGCCTGGAAACACCATATATTTT. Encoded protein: CASSTGQPGNTIYF. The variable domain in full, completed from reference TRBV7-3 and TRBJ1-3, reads GAGVSQTPSNKVTEKGKYVELRCDPISGHTALYWYRQSLGQGPEFLIYFQGTGAADDSGLPNDRFFAVRPEGSVSTLKIQRTERGDSAVYLCASSTGQPGNTIYFGEGSWLTVV.

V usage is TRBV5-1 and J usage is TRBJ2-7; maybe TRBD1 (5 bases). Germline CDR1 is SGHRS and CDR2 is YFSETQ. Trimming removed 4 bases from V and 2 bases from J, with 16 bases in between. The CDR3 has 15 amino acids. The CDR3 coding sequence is TGCGCCAGCAGCCTTGATCACAGGACAACCTACGAGCAGTACTTC. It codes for CASSLDHRTTYEQYF.

The CDR3 DNA is TGTGCCAGCTCACCACAGGGGGTGCAGAGGGAACTGTTTTTT. Protein product: CASSPQGVQRELFF. The chain uses TRBV18 and TRBJ1-4, with a tentative D call TRBD1 (6 bases). Germline CDR1 is KGHSH and CDR2 is LQKENI. This CDR3 has 14 amino acids. V gave up 1 base and J gave up 12 bases, with 15 bases separating them.

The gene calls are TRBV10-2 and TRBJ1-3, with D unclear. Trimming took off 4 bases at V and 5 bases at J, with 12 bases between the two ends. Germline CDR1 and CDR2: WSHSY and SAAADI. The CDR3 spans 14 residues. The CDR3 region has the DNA TGCGCCAGCAGTGGTCTGGACGGGAGAAACACCATATATTTT. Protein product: CASSGLDGRNTIYF.

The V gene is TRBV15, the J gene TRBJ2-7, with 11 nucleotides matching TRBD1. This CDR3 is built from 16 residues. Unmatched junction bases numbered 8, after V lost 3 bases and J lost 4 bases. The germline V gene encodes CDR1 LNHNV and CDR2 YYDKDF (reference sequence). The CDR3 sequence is CATSSPGTGGVYEQYF. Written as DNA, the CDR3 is TGTGCCACCAGCAGCCCCGGGACAGGGGGAGTGTACGAGCAGTACTTC.

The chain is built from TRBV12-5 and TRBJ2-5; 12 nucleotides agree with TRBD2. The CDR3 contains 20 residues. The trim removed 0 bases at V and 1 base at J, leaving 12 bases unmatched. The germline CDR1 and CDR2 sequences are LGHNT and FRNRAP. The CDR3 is CASGLVPGLAGGRFQETQYF. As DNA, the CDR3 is TGTGCTAGTGGTTTGGTACCGGGCCTAGCGGGGGGGCGGTTCCAAGAGACCCAGTACTTC.

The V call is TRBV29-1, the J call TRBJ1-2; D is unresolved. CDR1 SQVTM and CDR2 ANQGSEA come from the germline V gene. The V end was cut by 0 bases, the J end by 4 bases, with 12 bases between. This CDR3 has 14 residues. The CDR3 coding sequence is TGCAGCGTTGAAGATCTGACAACCGTCTATGGCTACACCTTC. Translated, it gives CSVEDLTTVYGYTF.

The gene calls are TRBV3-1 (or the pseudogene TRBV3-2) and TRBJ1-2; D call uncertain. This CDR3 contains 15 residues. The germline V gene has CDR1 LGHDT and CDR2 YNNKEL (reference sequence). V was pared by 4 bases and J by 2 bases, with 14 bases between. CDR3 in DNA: TGTGCCAGCAGCCCTCGGTCACGGAGGAACTATGGCTACACCTTC. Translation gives CASSPRSRRNYGYTF.

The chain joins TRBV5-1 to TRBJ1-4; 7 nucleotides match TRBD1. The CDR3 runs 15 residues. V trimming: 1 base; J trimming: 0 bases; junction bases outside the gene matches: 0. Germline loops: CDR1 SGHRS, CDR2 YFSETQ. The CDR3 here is CASSLTGATNEKLFF. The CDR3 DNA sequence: TGCGCCAGCAGCTTGACAGGGGCAACTAATGAAAAACTGTTTTTT.

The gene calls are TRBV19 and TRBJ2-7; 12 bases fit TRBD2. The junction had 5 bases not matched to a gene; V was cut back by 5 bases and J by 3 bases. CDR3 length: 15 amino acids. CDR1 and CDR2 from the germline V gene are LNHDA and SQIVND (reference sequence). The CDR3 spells CASSATSGGLYEQYF. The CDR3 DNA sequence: TGTGCCAGTAGTGCGACTAGCGGGGGACTCTACGAGCAGTACTTC.

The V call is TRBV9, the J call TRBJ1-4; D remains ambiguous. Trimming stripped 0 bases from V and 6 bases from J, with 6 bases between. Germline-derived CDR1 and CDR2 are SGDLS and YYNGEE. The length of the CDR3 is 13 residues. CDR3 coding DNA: TGTGCCAGCAGCGTAGGGGAGTATGAAAAACTGTTTTTT. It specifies CASSVGEYEKLFF.

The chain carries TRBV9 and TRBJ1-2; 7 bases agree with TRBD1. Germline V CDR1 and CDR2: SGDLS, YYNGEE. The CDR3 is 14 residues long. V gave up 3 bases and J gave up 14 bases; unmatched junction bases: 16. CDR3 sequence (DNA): TGTGCCAGCAGCGAGTCGACCTATGGGGGACAGCTAACCTTC. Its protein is CASSESTYGGQLTF.

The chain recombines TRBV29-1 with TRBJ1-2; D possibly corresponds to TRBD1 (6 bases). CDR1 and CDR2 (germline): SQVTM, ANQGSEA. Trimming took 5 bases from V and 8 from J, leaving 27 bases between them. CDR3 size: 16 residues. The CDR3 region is CSVQDHRERGGWGYTF. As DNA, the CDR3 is TGCAGCGTTCAGGATCACAGGGAGCGGGGCGGATGGGGCTACACCTTC.

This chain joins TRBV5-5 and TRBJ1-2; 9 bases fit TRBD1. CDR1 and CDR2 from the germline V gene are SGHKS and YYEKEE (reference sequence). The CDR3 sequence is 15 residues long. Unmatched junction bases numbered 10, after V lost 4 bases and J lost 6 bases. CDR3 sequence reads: CASSARGQGPDGYTF. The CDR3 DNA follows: TGTGCCAGCAGCGCCCGGGGACAGGGTCCGGATGGCTACACCTTC. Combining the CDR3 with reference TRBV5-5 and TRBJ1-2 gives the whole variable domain DAGVTQSPTHLIKTRGQQVTLRCSPISGHKSVSWYQQVLGQGPQFIFQYYEKEERGRGNFPDRFSARQFPNYSSELNVNALLLGDSALYLCASSARGQGPDGYTFGSGTRLTVV.

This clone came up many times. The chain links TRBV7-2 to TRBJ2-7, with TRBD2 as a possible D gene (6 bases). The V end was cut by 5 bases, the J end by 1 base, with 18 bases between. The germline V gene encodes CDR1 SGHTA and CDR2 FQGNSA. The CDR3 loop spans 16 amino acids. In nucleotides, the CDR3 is TGTGCCAGCAGCCGCTCGACTAGTGGGATTTCCTACGAGCAGTACTTC. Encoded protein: CASSRSTSGISYEQYF.

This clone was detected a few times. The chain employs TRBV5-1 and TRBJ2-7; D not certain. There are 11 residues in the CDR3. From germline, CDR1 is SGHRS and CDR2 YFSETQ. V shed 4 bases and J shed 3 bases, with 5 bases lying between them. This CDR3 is CASSNFYEQYF. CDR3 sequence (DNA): TGCGCCAGCAGCAACTTCTACGAGCAGTACTTC.

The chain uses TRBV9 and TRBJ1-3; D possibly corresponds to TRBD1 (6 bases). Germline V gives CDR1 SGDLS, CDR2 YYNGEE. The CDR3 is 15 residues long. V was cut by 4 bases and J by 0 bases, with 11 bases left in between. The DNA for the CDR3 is TGTGCCAGCAGCCTCAGGGGCGACTCTGGAAACACCATATATTTT. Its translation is CASSLRGDSGNTIYF.